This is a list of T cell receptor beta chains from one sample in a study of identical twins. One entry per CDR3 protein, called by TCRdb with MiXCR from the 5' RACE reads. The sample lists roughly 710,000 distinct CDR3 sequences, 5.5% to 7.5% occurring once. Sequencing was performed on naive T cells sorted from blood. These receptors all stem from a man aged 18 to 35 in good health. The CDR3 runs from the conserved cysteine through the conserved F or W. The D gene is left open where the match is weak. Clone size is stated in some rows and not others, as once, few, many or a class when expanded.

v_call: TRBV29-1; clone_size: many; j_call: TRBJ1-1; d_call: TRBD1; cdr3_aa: CSVETGRTEAFF; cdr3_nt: TGCAGCGTTGAGACAGGGCGGACTGAAGCTTTCTTT
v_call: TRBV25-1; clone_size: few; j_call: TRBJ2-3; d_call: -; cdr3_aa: CASSVFEVSTDTQYF; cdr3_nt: TGTGCCAGCAGTGTCTTCGAAGTGAGCACAGATACGCAGTATTTT
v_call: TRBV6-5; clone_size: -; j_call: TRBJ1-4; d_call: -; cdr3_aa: CASSWTRDREKLFF; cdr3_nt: TGTGCCAGCAGTTGGACCCGGGACCGCGAAAAACTGTTTTTT
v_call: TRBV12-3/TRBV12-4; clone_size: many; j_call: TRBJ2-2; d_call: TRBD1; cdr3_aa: CASSPPGQGDTGELFF; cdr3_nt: TGTGCCAGCAGTCCCCCGGGACAGGGTGACACCGGGGAGCTGTTTTTT
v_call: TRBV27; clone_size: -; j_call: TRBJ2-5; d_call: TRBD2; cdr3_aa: CASTPGASGVGETQYF; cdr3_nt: TGTGCCAGCACCCCAGGGGCTAGCGGGGTGGGAGAGACCCAGTACTTC
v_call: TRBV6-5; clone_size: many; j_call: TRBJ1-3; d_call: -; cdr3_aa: CASSYEATGKVGNTIYF; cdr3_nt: TGTGCCAGCAGTTACGAAGCTACAGGGAAGGTTGGAAACACCATATATTTT
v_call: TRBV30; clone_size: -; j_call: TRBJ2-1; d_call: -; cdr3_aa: CAWSNLLARGSYNEQFF; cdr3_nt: TGTGCCTGGAGCAACCTCCTAGCGAGGGGGTCCTACAATGAGCAGTTCTTC
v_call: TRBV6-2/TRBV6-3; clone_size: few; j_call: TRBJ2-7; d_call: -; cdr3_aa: CASMALLGEQYF; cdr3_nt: TGTGCCAGCATGGCGCTGCTTGGCGAGCAGTACTTC
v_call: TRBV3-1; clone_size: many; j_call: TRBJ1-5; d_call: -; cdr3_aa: CASSQMTGNQPQHF; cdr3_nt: TGTGCCAGCAGCCAGATGACAGGCAATCAGCCCCAGCATTTT
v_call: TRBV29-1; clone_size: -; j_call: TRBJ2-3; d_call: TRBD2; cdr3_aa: CSVEDIAGTDTQYF; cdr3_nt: TGCAGCGTTGAGGACATAGCGGGCACCGATACGCAGTATTTT
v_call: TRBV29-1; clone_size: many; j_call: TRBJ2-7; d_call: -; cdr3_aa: CSVKRDTYYEQYF; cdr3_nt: TGCAGCGTGAAACGGGACACCTACTACGAGCAGTACTTC
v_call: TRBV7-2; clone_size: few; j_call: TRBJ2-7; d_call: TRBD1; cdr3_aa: CASSPSAGQGTYEQYF; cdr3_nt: TGTGCCAGCAGCCCCTCGGCGGGACAGGGTACCTACGAGCAGTACTTC
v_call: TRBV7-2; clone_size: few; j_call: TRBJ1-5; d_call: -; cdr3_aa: CASSLTGGLEQPQHF; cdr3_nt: TGTGCCAGCAGCTTAACCGGGGGGCTTGAGCAGCCCCAGCATTTT
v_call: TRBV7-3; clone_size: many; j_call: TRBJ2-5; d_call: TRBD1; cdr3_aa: CASSLTGTAQETQYF; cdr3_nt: TGTGCCAGCAGCTTAACTGGGACAGCCCAAGAGACCCAGTACTTC
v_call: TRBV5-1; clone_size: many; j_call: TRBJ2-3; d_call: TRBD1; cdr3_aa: CASSYVPGQSGDTQYF; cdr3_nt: TGCGCCAGCAGCTACGTTCCGGGACAGTCCGGGGATACGCAGTATTTT
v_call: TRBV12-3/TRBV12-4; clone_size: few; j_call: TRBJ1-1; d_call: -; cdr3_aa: CASSFRDLGEAFF; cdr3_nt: TGTGCCAGCAGTTTCCGGGACTTAGGAGAAGCTTTCTTT
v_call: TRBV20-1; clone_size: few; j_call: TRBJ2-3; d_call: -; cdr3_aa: CSARSTGTRGSTDTQYF; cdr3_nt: TGCAGTGCTAGGTCCACAGGGACGAGGGGTAGCACAGATACGCAGTATTTT
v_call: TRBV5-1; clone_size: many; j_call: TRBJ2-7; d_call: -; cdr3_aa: CASSLAGTLSYEQYF; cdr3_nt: TGCGCCAGCAGCTTGGCCGGGACTCTTTCCTACGAGCAGTACTTC
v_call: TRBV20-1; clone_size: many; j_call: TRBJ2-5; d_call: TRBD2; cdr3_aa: CSAGSGRAWETQYF; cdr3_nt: TGCAGTGCTGGGAGCGGGAGGGCCTGGGAGACCCAGTACTTC
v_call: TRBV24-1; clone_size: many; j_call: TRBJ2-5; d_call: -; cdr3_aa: CATSGPRGPGETQYF; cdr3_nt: TGTGCCACCAGTGGTCCGAGGGGACCTGGGGAGACCCAGTACTTC
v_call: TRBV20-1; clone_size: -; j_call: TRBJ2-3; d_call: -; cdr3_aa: CSASMAVSTDTQYF; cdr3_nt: TGCAGTGCTAGCATGGCGGTGAGCACAGATACGCAGTATTTT
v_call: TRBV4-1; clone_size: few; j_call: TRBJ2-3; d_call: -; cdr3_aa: CASSPWVADTQYF; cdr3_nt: TGCGCCAGCAGCCCGTGGGTGGCAGATACGCAGTATTTT
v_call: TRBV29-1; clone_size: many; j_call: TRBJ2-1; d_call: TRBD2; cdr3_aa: CSVPSGRSLSYNEQFF; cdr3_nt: TGCAGCGTTCCTAGCGGGAGGTCCCTCTCCTACAATGAGCAGTTCTTC
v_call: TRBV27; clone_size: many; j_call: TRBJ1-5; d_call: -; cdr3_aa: CASSPYKTALNQPQHF; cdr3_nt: TGTGCCAGCAGCCCTTATAAGACAGCGCTCAATCAGCCCCAGCATTTT
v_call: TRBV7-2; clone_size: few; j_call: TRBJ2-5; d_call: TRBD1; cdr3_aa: CASSFGTGNTLETQYF; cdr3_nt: TGTGCCAGCAGCTTCGGGACAGGGAATACATTAGAGACCCAGTACTTC
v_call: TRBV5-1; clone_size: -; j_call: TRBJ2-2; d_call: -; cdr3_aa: CASSPTSVTGELFF; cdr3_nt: TGCGCCAGCAGCCCTACCTCAGTCACCGGGGAGCTGTTTTTT
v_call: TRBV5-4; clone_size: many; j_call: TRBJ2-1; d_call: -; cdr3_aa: CASSSLQSSYNEQFF; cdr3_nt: TGTGCCAGCAGCTCCCTACAGAGCTCCTACAATGAGCAGTTCTTC
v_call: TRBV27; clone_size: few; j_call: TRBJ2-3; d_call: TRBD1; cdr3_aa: CASSRTGGPESHTQYF; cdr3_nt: TGTGCCAGCAGCAGAACAGGGGGCCCCGAGTCCCATACGCAGTATTTT
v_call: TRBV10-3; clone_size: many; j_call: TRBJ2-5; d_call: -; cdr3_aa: CATRGGETQYF; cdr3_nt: TGTGCCACGCGGGGCGGGGAGACCCAGTACTTC
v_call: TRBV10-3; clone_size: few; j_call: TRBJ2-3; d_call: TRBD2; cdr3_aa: CAIAPTLKRDGNTDTQYF; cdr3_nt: TGTGCCATTGCACCCACACTAAAGCGGGACGGCAACACAGATACGCAGTATTTT
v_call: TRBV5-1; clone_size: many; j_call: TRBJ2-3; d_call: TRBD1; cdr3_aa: CASSLATGADTQYF; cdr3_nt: TGCGCCAGCAGCTTGGCCACAGGGGCAGATACGCAGTATTTT
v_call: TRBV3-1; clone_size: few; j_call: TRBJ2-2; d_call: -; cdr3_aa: CASSQMWRNTGELFF; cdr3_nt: TGTGCCAGCAGCCAAATGTGGAGGAACACCGGGGAGCTGTTTTTT
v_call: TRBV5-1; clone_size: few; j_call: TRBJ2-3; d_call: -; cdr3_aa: CASSLAPERVGDTQYF; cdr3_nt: TGCGCCAGCAGCTTGGCCCCGGAGCGGGTGGGAGATACGCAGTATTTT
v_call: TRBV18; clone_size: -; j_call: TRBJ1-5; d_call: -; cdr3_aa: CASSKGVHQPQHF; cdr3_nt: TGTGCCAGCTCAAAGGGGGTGCATCAGCCCCAGCATTTT
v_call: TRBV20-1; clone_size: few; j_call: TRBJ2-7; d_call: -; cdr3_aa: CSARDLQGSYEQYF; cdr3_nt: TGCAGTGCTAGAGACCTACAGGGCTCCTACGAGCAGTACTTC
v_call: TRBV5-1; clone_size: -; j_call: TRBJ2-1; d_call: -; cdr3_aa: CASSETGGEYNEQFF; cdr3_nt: TGCGCCAGCAGCGAAACAGGGGGGGAGTACAATGAGCAGTTCTTC
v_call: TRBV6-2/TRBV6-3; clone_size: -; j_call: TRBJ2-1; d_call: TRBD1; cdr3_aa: CASIPLGTGFNEQFF; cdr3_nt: TGTGCCAGCATCCCCCTCGGGACAGGTTTCAATGAGCAGTTCTTC
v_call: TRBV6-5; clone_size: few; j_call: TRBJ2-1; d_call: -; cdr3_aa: CASSYKSGNEQFF; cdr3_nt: TGTGCCAGCAGTTATAAGAGCGGCAATGAGCAGTTCTTC
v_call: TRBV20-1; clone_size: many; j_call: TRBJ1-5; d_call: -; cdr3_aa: CSASKVQGWPQHF; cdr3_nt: TGCAGTGCTAGTAAAGTCCAAGGATGGCCCCAGCATTTT
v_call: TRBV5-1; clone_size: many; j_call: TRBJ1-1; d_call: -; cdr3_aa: CASKEGVDAEAFF; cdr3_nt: TGCGCCAGCAAGGAGGGGGTCGATGCTGAAGCTTTCTTT
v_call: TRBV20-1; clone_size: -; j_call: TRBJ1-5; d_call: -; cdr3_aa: CSARSTGLGDQPQHF; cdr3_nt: TGCAGTGCTCGAAGTACAGGGCTTGGGGATCAGCCCCAGCATTTT
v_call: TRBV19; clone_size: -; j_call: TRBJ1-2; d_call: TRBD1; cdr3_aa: CASSPGQVRVNYGYTF; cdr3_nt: TGTGCCAGTAGTCCGGGACAGGTTCGGGTAAACTATGGCTACACCTTC
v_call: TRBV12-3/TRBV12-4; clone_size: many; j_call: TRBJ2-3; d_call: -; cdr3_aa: CASSTGSQQYF; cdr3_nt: TGTGCCAGCAGCACCGGGTCCCAGCAGTATTTT
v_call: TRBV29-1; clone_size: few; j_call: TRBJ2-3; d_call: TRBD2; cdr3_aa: CSVARTSGITDTQYF; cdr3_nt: TGCAGCGTCGCGAGGACTAGCGGTATCACAGATACGCAGTATTTT
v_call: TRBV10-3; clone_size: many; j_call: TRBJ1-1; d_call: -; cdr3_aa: CAISGVGTSTEAFF; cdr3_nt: TGTGCCATCAGTGGGGTCGGGACCTCCACTGAAGCTTTCTTT
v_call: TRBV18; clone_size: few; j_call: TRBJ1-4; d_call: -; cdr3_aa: CASSPSAYNEKLFF; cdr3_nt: TGTGCCAGCTCACCATCAGCCTATAATGAAAAACTGTTTTTT
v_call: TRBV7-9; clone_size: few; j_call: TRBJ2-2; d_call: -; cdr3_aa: CASSSPRWATGELFF; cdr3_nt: TGTGCCAGCAGCTCCCCCCGGTGGGCTACCGGGGAGCTGTTTTTT
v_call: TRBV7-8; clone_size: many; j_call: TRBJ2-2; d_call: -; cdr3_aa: CASSSIGGTTGELFF; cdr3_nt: TGTGCCAGCAGCTCTATTGGGGGGACCACCGGGGAGCTGTTTTTT
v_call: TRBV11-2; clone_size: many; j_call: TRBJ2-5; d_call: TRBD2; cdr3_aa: CASSLDRLAGVETQYF; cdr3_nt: TGTGCCAGCAGCTTAGATCGGCTAGCGGGAGTGGAGACCCAGTACTTC
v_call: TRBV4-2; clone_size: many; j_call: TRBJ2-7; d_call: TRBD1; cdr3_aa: CASSPREGQGEQYF; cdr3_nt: TGTGCCAGCAGCCCGAGGGAGGGACAGGGCGAGCAGTACTTC
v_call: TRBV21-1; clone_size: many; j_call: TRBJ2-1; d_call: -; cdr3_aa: CASSPGEGHEQFF; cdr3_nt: TGTGCCAGCAGCCCCGGTGAGGGTCATGAGCAGTTCTTC
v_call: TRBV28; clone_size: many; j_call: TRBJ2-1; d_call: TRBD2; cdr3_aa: CASSLLGLAGGNEQFF; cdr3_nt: TGTGCCAGCAGTTTGTTAGGACTAGCGGGGGGCAATGAGCAGTTCTTC
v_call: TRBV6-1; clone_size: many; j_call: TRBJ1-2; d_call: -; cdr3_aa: CATHSGAPRGYTF; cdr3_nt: TGTGCCACCCATTCTGGGGCCCCGCGTGGCTACACCTTC
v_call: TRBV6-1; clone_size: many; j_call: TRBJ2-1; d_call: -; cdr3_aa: CASTEPTARPNNEQFF; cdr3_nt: TGTGCCAGCACCGAGCCGACAGCCCGCCCCAACAATGAGCAGTTCTTC
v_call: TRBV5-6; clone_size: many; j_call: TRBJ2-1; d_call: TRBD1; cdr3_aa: CASSLVDWDRNIRGQFF; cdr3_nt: TGTGCCAGCAGCTTGGTAGACTGGGACAGGAATATTCGTGGGCAGTTCTTC
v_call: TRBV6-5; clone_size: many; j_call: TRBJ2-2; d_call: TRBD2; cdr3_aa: CASSYSREAGELFF; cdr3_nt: TGTGCCAGCAGTTACTCGCGGGAGGCCGGGGAGCTGTTTTTT
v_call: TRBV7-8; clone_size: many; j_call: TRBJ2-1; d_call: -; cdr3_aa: CASSFQRHEQFF; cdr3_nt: TGTGCCAGCAGCTTTCAGCGACATGAGCAGTTCTTC
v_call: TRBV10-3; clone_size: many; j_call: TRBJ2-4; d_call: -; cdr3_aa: CAISESWAAVGENIQYF; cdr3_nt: TGTGCCATCAGTGAGTCATGGGCAGCGGTCGGCGAAAACATTCAGTACTTC
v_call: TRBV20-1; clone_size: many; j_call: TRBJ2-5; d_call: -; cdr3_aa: CSARGDQQETQYF; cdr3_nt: TGCAGTGCTAGAGGGGACCAACAAGAGACCCAGTACTTC
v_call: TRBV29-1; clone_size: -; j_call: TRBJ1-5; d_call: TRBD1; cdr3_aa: CSVVDRGDQPQHF; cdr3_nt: TGCAGCGTCGTGGACAGGGGAGATCAGCCCCAGCATTTT